Listed here is a single TCR beta chain. This CDR3 has 11 residues. Trimming stripped 6 bases from V and 5 bases from J, with 7 bases between. Germline V gives CDR1 MNHNS, CDR2 SASEGT. Profiling relied on immunoSEQ multiplex PCR, and the TCRdb table lists in-frame clones only, not all of them. Of under 40,000 clones in the sample, just under 90% were seen once. The entry originates in a study of OX40 agonist ivuxolimab in advanced cancers. Study-level information: Six ivuxolimab dose levels, 0.01 to 10 mg/kg, were given intravenously every 2 weeks. At 75% to 90% male, the cohort had a mean age of approximately 60 years, ranging from about 23 to 79.

Enrollment shut out patients with autoimmune disease history or systemic immunosuppression. The specimen was CD4+ or CD8+ T cells sorted from blood, collected in a trial of the OX40 agonist ivuxolimab. The chain joins TRBV6-1 to TRBJ2-5; no definite D call. The source is an adult with an advanced solid tumor such as melanoma, head and neck, liver or kidney cancer. Here the CDR3 reads CASRFGETQYF. The DNA of the CDR3 is TGTGCCAGCAGGTTTGGGGAGACCCAGTACTTC.